Following are 25 T cell receptor beta chains from one sample sequenced in a study of T-cell memory formation after mild COVID-19. TCRdb redid the calling of the 5' RACE reads with MiXCR, one entry per CDR3 protein. The sample has approximately 230,000 distinct CDR3 sequences, approximately 16% seen once. The sample consisted of PBMCs or a T cell subset sorted from them (not recorded which). The receptors were gathered from a man younger than 35 who had mild COVID-19 (a few samples of this study predate the infection). Cell type and time point are not known.

There are a few counts of this clonotype. The chain has TRBV11-2 and TRBJ2-1; D may match TRBD1 or TRBD2 (5 bases each). The CDR3 has 16 amino acids. The germline V gene has CDR1 SGHAT and CDR2 FQNNGV. With 1 base removed from V and 3 bases from J, the gap between germline ends came to 13 bases. The CDR3 DNA reads TGTGCCAGCAGCTTAGTTAGGTCGGGACGCTACAATGAGCAGTTCTTC. It encodes CASSLVRSGRYNEQFF. Looking up the rest from reference TRBV11-2 and TRBJ2-1 gives the full variable domain: EAGVAQSPRYKIIEKRQSVAFWCNPISGHATLYWYQQILGQGPKLLIQFQNNGVVDDSQLPKDRFSAERLKGVDSTLKIQPAKLEDSAVYLCASSLVRSGRYNEQFFGPGTRLTVL.

The chain employs TRBV5-1 and TRBJ1-3, with D possibly matching TRBD1 (6 bases). CDR1 and CDR2 (germline): SGHRS, YFSETQ. V was pared by 3 bases and J by 3 bases, with 10 bases between. The CDR3 runs to 14 residues. This chain's CDR3 is CASSSQGYGNTIYF. In nucleotides, the CDR3 is TGCGCCAGCAGCTCACAGGGCTATGGAAACACCATATATTTT.

The rearrangement links TRBV4-3 to TRBJ2-1; 7 bases match TRBD1. This CDR3 spans 16 amino acids. Per the germline V gene, CDR1 is LGHNA and CDR2 is YSLEER. After removal of 0 bases from V and 4 bases from J, the junction contained 6 bases not matched to a gene. The CDR3 sequence is CASSQDRNRGYNEQFF. DNA of the CDR3: TGCGCCAGCAGCCAAGATCGGAACAGGGGATACAATGAGCAGTTCTTC.

V usage is TRBV7-2 and J usage is TRBJ1-1; D may be TRBD1 (5 bases). Germline V gives CDR1 SGHTA, CDR2 FQGNSA. CDR3 length: 14 residues. V shed 1 base and J shed 1 base, with 7 bases lying between them. CDR3 DNA sequence: TGTGCCAGCAGCTTAGTGGGGGAGAACACTGAAGCTTTCTTT. Encoded protein: CASSLVGENTEAFF.

This rearrangement joins TRBV5-1 to TRBJ2-1; D possibly corresponds to TRBD2 (6 bases). The CDR3 is 14 amino acids. V dropped 0 bases and J dropped 5 bases, with 9 bases sitting between them. Germline V gene lookup returns CDR1 SGHRS and CDR2 YFSETQ. The CDR3 sequence: CASSLVGGNNEQFF. The CDR3 region has the DNA TGCGCCAGCAGCTTGGTTGGCGGGAACAATGAGCAGTTCTTC.

This clonotype was detected a few times. CDR3 sequence: CSASSGAGELFF. The CDR3 DNA sequence: TGCAGTGCTAGTTCCGGGGCCGGGGAGCTGTTTTTT. The chain uses TRBV20-1 and TRBJ2-2, with TRBD2 as a possible D gene (5 bases). The CDR3 sequence is 12 residues long. The V gene lost 3 bases and the J gene lost 6 bases, with 8 bases spanning the gap. Germline V gene sequence: CDR1 DFQATT, CDR2 SNEGSKA (reference sequence).

The rearrangement joins TRBV15 to TRBJ2-2; 8 bases are a match to TRBD1. The junction had 9 bases not matched to a gene; V was cut back by 5 bases and J by 1 base. This CDR3 has 17 amino acids. Germline loops: CDR1 LNHNV, CDR2 YYDKDF (reference sequence). The CDR3 DNA reads TGTGCCACCAGCGGACGGACAGGGATGTTGAACACCGGGGAGCTGTTTTTT. Protein sequence: CATSGRTGMLNTGELFF.

In this sample, this clonotype turned up many times. The CDR3 region has the DNA TGCGCCAGCAAAAAGGAAGGCGATGAGCAGTTCTTC. Its protein is CASKKEGDEQFF. The chain links TRBV5-1 to TRBJ2-1, with D unresolved. Germline CDR1 is SGHRS and CDR2 is YFSETQ. V was trimmed by 6 bases and J by 8 bases, leaving 12 bases between them. The CDR3 covers 12 residues.

This clonotype appeared a few times. The J gene is TRBJ2-5, the V gene TRBV5-1; D is ambiguous. The germline CDR1 and CDR2 sequences are SGHRS and YFSETQ. The CDR3 runs 13 residues. V was clipped by 4 bases and J by 5 bases, with 12 bases between them. CDR3 sequence reads: CASSPRGAETQYF. Here the CDR3 DNA reads TGCGCCAGCAGCCCCCGTGGAGCGGAGACCCAGTACTTC.

V is TRBV28 and J is TRBJ1-2, with D perhaps TRBD1 (5 bases). Germline CDR1 reads MDHEN; CDR2 reads SYDVKM. The CDR3 is 14 amino acids. V lost 6 bases and J 1 base, leaving 12 bases between the germline ends. CDR3 coding DNA: TGTGCCAGCAGCGGACACAGCATTAACTATGGCTACACCTTC. Translation gives CASSGHSINYGYTF.

The chain couples TRBV12-3 or TRBV12-4 to TRBJ2-2; 9 bases are shared with TRBD1. CDR3 size: 16 residues. V gave up 5 bases and J gave up 4 bases; unmatched junction bases: 8. As DNA, the CDR3 is TGTGCCAGCAGTGAATCCGGGACAGGGCTCACCGGGGAGCTGTTTTTT. Protein: CASSESGTGLTGELFF.

The rearrangement uses TRBV4-3 and TRBJ2-3; D perhaps matches TRBD2 (7 bases). Per the germline V gene, CDR1 is LGHNA and CDR2 is YSLEER. This CDR3 is built from 14 residues. With 4 bases removed from V and 6 bases from J, the gap between germline ends came to 14 bases. Here the CDR3 reads CASSRTGGRDTQYF. In DNA form, the CDR3 reads TGCGCCAGCAGCCGGACGGGGGGCCGGGATACGCAGTATTTT.

This clonotype was detected a few times. The rearrangement joins TRBV21-1 to TRBJ2-7. TRBV21-1 is a listed pseudogene. There are 11 residues in the CDR3. The CDR3 DNA reads as TGTGCCAGCAGCAAAGGGAACGAGCAGTACGTC. This gives the protein CASSKGNEQYV.

This clonotype has a handful of counts. This chain joins TRBV11-2 and TRBJ2-3; the match to TRBD2 covers 9 bases. J was trimmed by 6 bases and V by 5 bases; bases with no gene match: 12. The CDR3 totals 16 residues. Germline CDR1 SGHAT, CDR2 FQNNGV. The CDR3 sequence: CASSRRGGGAVDTQYF. CDR3 in DNA: TGTGCCAGCAGCAGACGAGGCGGGGGGGCCGTGGATACGCAGTATTTT.

The chain carries TRBV7-2 and TRBJ2-4; 13 nucleotides align to TRBD2. Germline assignment: CDR1 SGHTA and CDR2 FQGNSA. The CDR3 runs to 19 residues. V dropped 5 bases and J dropped 3; count of bases not matched to a gene: 13. Here the CDR3 reads CASSRSLAGGPFYKNIQYF. CDR3 nucleotides: TGTGCCAGCAGCCGATCACTAGCGGGGGGGCCGTTCTACAAAAACATTCAGTACTTC.

This clonotype was recorded many times. The chain combines TRBV3-1 with TRBJ1-6; no clear D gene. Trimming left V 3 bases short and J 0 bases short, with 9 bases between. In germline, CDR1 is LGHDT, CDR2 YNNKEL (reference sequence). This CDR3 spans 16 amino acids. CDR3 nucleotides: TGTGCCAGCAGCCACTCGGACGGCTCCTATAATTCACCCCTCCACTTT. It specifies CASSHSDGSYNSPLHF.

CDR3 sequence: CASSPRTSTQYF. In nucleotides, the CDR3 is TGCGCCAGCAGCCCACGGACTAGCACGCAGTATTTT. The V call is TRBV4-1, the J call TRBJ2-3; TRBD2 matches 8 bases. The germline CDR1 and CDR2 sequences are MGHRA and YSYEKL. The CDR3 is 12 residues long. The V and J ends lost 4 bases and 9 bases, in that order; junction bases with no gene match: 3.

In this sample, this clonotype turned up a few times. V gene TRBV27 combines with J gene TRBJ1-5; a weak D match, TRBD1 (5 bases). Germline V gene sequence: CDR1 MNHEY, CDR2 SMNVEV (reference sequence). This CDR3 has 14 residues. Between the trimmed V and J ends, which lost 6 bases and 7 bases, there was a span of 16 bases. The CDR3 DNA is TGTGCCAGCAGCCTGGACACTAGAGGACAGCCCCAGCATTTT. This encodes CASSLDTRGQPQHF.

V and J are TRBV12-3 or TRBV12-4 and TRBJ2-3; the match to TRBD2 covers 7 bases. The J segment lost 2 bases and the V segment lost 6 bases, leaving 5 bases of the junction unmatched. The length of the CDR3 is 14 residues. The CDR3 DNA reads as TGTGCCAGCAGCCTGGGACTATACACAGATACGCAGTATTTT. Translation: CASSLGLYTDTQYF.

This clonotype showed up many times. This chain connects TRBV6-5 to TRBJ1-2; D is unresolved. The CDR3 is made up of 13 amino acids. Germline lookup yields CDR1 MNHEY and CDR2 SVGAGI. V lost 0 bases to trimming and J lost 8 bases, with 10 bases between them. CDR3 DNA sequence: TGTGCCAGCAGTTACTCTAGGGTGCGGGGCTACACCTTC. Translated: CASSYSRVRGYTF.

The J gene is TRBJ2-5, the V gene TRBV5-1, with unresolved D. Germline CDR1 reads SGHRS; CDR2 reads YFSETQ. The V end lost 0 bases, the J end lost 6 bases, and 12 bases lay between the germline ends. The CDR3 runs 14 residues. The CDR3 bases are TGCGCCAGCAGCTTGGATCTGGGTAGGAAGACCCAGTACTTC. This sequence encodes CASSLDLGRKTQYF.

This clonotype came up a few times. The J gene is TRBJ1-2, the V gene TRBV20-1; D is unresolved. V lost 3 bases and J 6 bases, leaving 14 bases between the germline ends. This CDR3 contains 13 residues. Germline V gives CDR1 DFQATT, CDR2 SNEGSKA (reference sequence). The CDR3 DNA follows: TGCAGTGCTAGGGTCCAGTCCACCGATGGCTACACCTTC. Its protein is CSARVQSTDGYTF.

This clonotype came up a few times. The CDR3 coding sequence is TGTGCCATCAAAGGGACTAGCGGGGGGGGTTCCGAGCAGTACTTC. Residues: CAIKGTSGGGSEQYF. The gene calls are TRBV10-3 and TRBJ2-7; 16 bases are shared with TRBD2. The CDR3 is made up of 15 amino acids. Trimming cost V 7 bases and J 6 bases; bases outside gene matches: 6. Germline loops: CDR1 ENHRY, CDR2 SYGVKD.

The V gene is TRBV7-9, the J gene TRBJ2-1; D not certain. Germline CDR1 and CDR2: SEHNR and FQNEAQ (reference sequence). The CDR3 extends over 12 amino acids. V dropped 2 bases and J dropped 8 bases, with 7 bases sitting between them. CDR3 region: CASSLSRDEQFF. In DNA, the CDR3 is TGTGCCAGCAGCTTATCTCGGGATGAGCAGTTCTTC. The whole variable domain, remainder taken from reference TRBV7-9 and TRBJ2-1, is DTGVSQNPRHKITKRGQNVTFRCDPISEHNRLYWYRQTLGQGPEFLTYFQNEAQLEKSRLLSDRFSAERPKGSFSTLEIQRTEQGDSAMYLCASSLSRDEQFFGPGTRLTVL.

This clonotype has ten or more counts. The chain couples TRBV7-9 to TRBJ1-2; 9 nucleotides line up with TRBD1. The germline gives CDR1 SEHNR, CDR2 FQNEAQ (reference sequence). J was trimmed by 0 bases and V by 10 bases; bases with no gene match: 12. The length of the CDR3 is 16 residues. The DNA of the CDR3 is TGTGCCACCTATCCGGGACAGGGCCGAGCTAACTATGGCTACACCTTC. The encoded protein is CATYPGQGRANYGYTF.